The 18 T cell receptor beta chains below come from one sample, sequenced in a study of blood T cell repertoires in COVID-19. Here immunoSEQ multiplex PCR was the method, and the copy in TCRdb shows in-frame clones only, minus some. This table has about 240,000 clones, around 90% appearing once. The source material was peripheral blood. These receptors all come from a woman in her seventies with active or convalescent COVID-19.

V is TRBV12-3 or TRBV12-4 and J is TRBJ2-7; 10 nucleotides match TRBD1. J lost 6 bases, V lost 6 bases, and 5 bases had no gene match. CDR3 size: 13 residues. This CDR3 is CASSWGQGIEQYF. The CDR3 DNA is TGTGCCAGCAGCTGGGGACAGGGGATCGAGCAGTACTTC.

This chain links TRBV6-2 or TRBV6-3 with TRBJ1-1, with 8 nucleotides matching TRBD1. The CDR3 extends over 14 amino acids. Germline lookup yields CDR1 MNHEY and CDR2 SVGEGT. Trimming took 6 bases from V and 2 from J; bases not matched to a gene: 5. CDR3 sequence: CASSEAGGNTEAFF. CDR3 coding DNA: TGTGCCAGCAGCGAGGCAGGGGGCAACACTGAAGCTTTCTTT.

The chain combines TRBV19 with TRBJ1-2, with D tentatively TRBD1 (6 bases). Trimming took 3 bases from V and 6 from J, leaving 17 bases between them. Germline V gene data show CDR1 as LNHDA and CDR2 as SQIVND (reference sequence). The CDR3 has 15 amino acids. The CDR3 nucleotides are TGTGCCAGTAGTATCCCGGGACAACGAAGACATGGCTACACCTTC. Amino acid sequence: CASSIPGQRRHGYTF. Variable domain in full (rest from reference TRBV19 and TRBJ1-2): DGGITQSPKYLFRKEGQNVTLSCEQNLNHDAMYWYRQDPGQGLRLIYYSQIVNDFQKGDIAEGYSVSREKKESFPLTVTSAQKNPTAFYLCASSIPGQRRHGYTFGSGTRLTVV.

This clone has a count of ten or more. The gene calls are TRBV11-2 and TRBJ1-1; D remains ambiguous. The CDR3 consists of 12 residues. Trimming took off 3 bases at V and 10 bases at J, with 12 bases between the two ends. Germline values: CDR1 SGHAT, CDR2 FQNNGV. This CDR3 reads CASSFLEVRAFF. The CDR3 nucleotides read TGTGCCAGCAGCTTCCTTGAAGTGAGAGCTTTCTTT.

The V call is TRBV18, the J call TRBJ1-1; D not certain. Germline V gives CDR1 KGHSH, CDR2 LQKENI. Trimming removed 4 bases from V and 1 base from J, with 4 bases in between. The CDR3 has 12 amino acids. CDR3 amino acids: CASSRENTEAFF. Written as DNA, the CDR3 is TGTGCCAGCTCACGAGAGAACACTGAAGCTTTCTTT.

This rearrangement joins TRBV19 to TRBJ1-5; D perhaps matches TRBD1 (5 bases). CDR1 and CDR2 from the germline V gene are LNHDA and SQIVND (reference sequence). This CDR3 spans 14 amino acids. The V gene lost 5 bases and the J gene lost 0 bases, with 8 bases spanning the gap. CDR3 region: CASSFDSSNQPQHF. In DNA form, the CDR3 reads TGTGCCAGTAGTTTCGACAGTAGCAATCAGCCCCAGCATTTT.

This chain connects TRBV5-1 to TRBJ1-1; D is unresolved. From germline, CDR1 is SGHRS and CDR2 YFSETQ. The V and J ends lost 0 bases and 0 bases respectively, with 9 bases between them. The CDR3 contains 15 residues. This CDR3 reads CASSLASNMNTEAFF. DNA of the CDR3: TGCGCCAGCAGCTTGGCCTCTAATATGAACACTGAAGCTTTCTTT.

This chain connects TRBV9 to TRBJ1-2; D might be TRBD1 (5 bases). This CDR3 is 14 amino acids long. The germline V gene encodes CDR1 SGDLS and CDR2 YYNGEE. V lost 4 bases and J lost 7, with 17 bases in between. The CDR3 DNA follows: TGTGCCAGCAGCTCCACGCAGGGCGAGATTGGCTACACCTTC. Residues: CASSSTQGEIGYTF.

The chain links TRBV6-5 to TRBJ2-3; TRBD2 might be the D (7 bases). There are 14 residues in the CDR3. Germline-derived CDR1 and CDR2 are MNHEY and SVGAGI. Trimming took off 3 bases at V and 8 bases at J, with 15 bases between the two ends. CDR3 sequence (DNA): TGTGCCAGCAGTTATTCCGGGGGGCGGGCTACGCAGTATTTT. Residues: CASSYSGGRATQYF.

CDR3 region: CASSLRQGWNSPLHF. CDR3 nucleotide sequence: TGTGCCAGCAGCCTCCGACAGGGATGGAATTCACCCCTCCACTTT. This chain links TRBV5-8 with TRBJ1-6; the match to TRBD1 covers 7 bases. The CDR3 consists of 15 residues. Looked up from germline, CDR1 is SGHTS and CDR2 is YDEGEE. With V trimmed by 4 bases and J by 7 bases, 8 bases remained unmatched.

V is TRBV9 and J is TRBJ2-2, with TRBD1 as a possible D gene (5 bases). The length of the CDR3 is 16 residues. With 0 bases removed from V and 6 bases from J, the gap between germline ends came to 15 bases. Germline-derived CDR1 and CDR2 are SGDLS and YYNGEE. The CDR3 sequence: CASSVAIAGLAGELFF. CDR3 sequence (DNA): TGTGCCAGCAGCGTAGCTATTGCAGGGCTGGCCGGGGAGCTGTTTTTT.

J is TRBJ1-1 and V is TRBV4-2; unclear D gene. Trimming pared 1 base from V and 5 bases from J, leaving 11 bases between. Germline loops: CDR1 LGHNA, CDR2 YNFKEQ. The CDR3 runs to 14 residues. CDR3 region: CASSQGERETEAFF. The CDR3, as DNA: TGTGCCAGCAGCCAAGGAGAACGGGAGACTGAAGCTTTCTTT.

The V gene is TRBV7-3, the J gene TRBJ1-4; D is uncertain. Per the germline V gene, CDR1 is SGHTA and CDR2 is FQGTGA. The V end was cut by 4 bases, the J end by 12 bases, with 15 bases between. This CDR3 has 13 amino acids. The CDR3 DNA reads TGTGCCAGCAGCTCCACCCCTGGCATGGAACTGTTTTTT. Encoded protein: CASSSTPGMELFF. Variable domain in full (rest from reference TRBV7-3 and TRBJ1-4): GAGVSQTPSNKVTEKGKYVELRCDPISGHTALYWYRQSLGQGPEFLIYFQGTGAADDSGLPNDRFFAVRPEGSVSTLKIQRTERGDSAVYLCASSSTPGMELFFGSGTQLSVL.

The count of this clone is one. The gene calls are TRBV2 and TRBJ1-5, with D possibly matching TRBD1 (5 bases). The V gene's germline CDR1 is SNHLY and CDR2 FYNNEI. The CDR3 spans 13 residues. With 7 bases removed from V and 0 bases from J, the gap between germline ends came to 7 bases. The CDR3 reads CASTGFSNQPQHF. CDR3 in DNA: TGTGCCAGCACAGGGTTTAGCAATCAGCCCCAGCATTTT.

This rearrangement joins TRBV5-1 to TRBJ2-7; 12 nucleotides agree with TRBD2. The CDR3 totals 17 residues. Trimming at V came to 3 bases and at J to 6 bases, leaving 13 bases not matched to a gene. From germline, CDR1 is SGHRS and CDR2 YFSETQ. CDR3 bases: TGCGCCAGCAGCTCCGGACTAGCGGGGTCTCGGGCGGCCGAGCAGTACTTC. As protein: CASSSGLAGSRAAEQYF.

This clone came up once. The chain has TRBV27 and TRBJ2-7; D is ambiguous. Trimming shortened V by 10 bases and J by 3 bases, and 25 bases separated the two germline ends. Germline-derived CDR1 and CDR2 are MNHEY and SMNVEV (reference sequence). CDR3 length: 16 amino acids. CDR3 DNA sequence: TGTGCCACCCCCGGAACAGTCCCCAAACCTTGCTACGAGCAGTACTTC. Translating it yields CATPGTVPKPCYEQYF.

This sequence joins TRBV5-4 and TRBJ1-3; D possibly corresponds to TRBD1 (5 bases). The germline V gene encodes CDR1 SGHNT and CDR2 YYREEE (reference sequence). Deletions cut 5 bases from V and 0 bases from J, with 12 bases between. The CDR3 runs 15 residues. The CDR3 region has the DNA TGTGCCAGCAGTCTAGACAGTCGCTCTGGAAACACCATATATTTT. Its translation is CASSLDSRSGNTIYF.

V usage is TRBV24-1 and J usage is TRBJ2-1; TRBD1 agrees at 7 bases. The germline CDR1 and CDR2 sequences are KGHDR and SFDVKD. The CDR3 length is 16 residues. Trimming cost V 4 bases and J 3 bases; bases outside gene matches: 8. The CDR3 DNA reads as TGTGCCACCAGTGACTCGACAGGGTTGGGCTACAATGAGCAGTTCTTC. Amino acids: CATSDSTGLGYNEQFF.